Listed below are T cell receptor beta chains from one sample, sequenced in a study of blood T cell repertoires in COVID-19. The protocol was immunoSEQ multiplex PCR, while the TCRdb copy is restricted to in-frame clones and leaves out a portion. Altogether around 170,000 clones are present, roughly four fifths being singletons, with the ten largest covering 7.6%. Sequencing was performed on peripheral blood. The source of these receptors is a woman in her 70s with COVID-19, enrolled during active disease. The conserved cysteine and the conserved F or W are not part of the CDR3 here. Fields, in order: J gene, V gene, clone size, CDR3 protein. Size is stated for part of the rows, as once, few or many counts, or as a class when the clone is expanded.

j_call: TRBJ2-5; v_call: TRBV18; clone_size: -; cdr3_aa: ASSSDRGRVTQY
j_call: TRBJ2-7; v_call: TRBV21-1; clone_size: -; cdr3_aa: ASSKEWTGYRYEQY
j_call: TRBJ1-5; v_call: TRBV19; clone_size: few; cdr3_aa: ASSGGGYNQPQH
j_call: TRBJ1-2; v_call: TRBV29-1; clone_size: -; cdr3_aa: SAASPRAGGNGYT
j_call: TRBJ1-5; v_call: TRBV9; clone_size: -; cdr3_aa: ASSVGKHPPQH
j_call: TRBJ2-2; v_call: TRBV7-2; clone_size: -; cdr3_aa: ASSLQRTTGELF
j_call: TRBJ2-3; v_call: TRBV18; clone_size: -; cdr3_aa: ASSPPVSGPSTDTQY
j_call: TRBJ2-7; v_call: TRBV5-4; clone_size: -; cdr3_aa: ASRKSGSEHEQY
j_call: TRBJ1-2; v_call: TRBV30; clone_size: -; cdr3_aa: AWSLIDRGYGYT
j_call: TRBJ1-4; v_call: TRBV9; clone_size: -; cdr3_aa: ASSVGTANEKLF
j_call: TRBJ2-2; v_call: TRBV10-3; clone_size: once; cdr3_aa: AIRSGSGTGELF
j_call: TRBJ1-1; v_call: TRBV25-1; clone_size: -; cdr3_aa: ASSQTGGYTEAF
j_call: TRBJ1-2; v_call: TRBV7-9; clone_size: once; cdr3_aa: ASSQDRGADGYT
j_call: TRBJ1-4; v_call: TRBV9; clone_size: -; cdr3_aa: ASSVDTTTNEKLF
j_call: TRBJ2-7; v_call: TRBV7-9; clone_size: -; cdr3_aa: ASSLGLAGGVSHEQY
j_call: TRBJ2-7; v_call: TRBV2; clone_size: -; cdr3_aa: ASSSGRAYEQY
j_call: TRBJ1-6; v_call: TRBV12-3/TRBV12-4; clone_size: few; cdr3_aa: ASSLGGNSPLH
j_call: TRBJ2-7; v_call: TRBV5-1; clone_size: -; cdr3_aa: ASSPGTGVIEQY
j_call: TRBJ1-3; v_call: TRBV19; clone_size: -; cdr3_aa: ASSIGGNSGNTIY
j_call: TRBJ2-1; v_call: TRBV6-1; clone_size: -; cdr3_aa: ASSEGNGPYNEQF
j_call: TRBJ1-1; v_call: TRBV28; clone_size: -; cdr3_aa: ASRTGGTEAF
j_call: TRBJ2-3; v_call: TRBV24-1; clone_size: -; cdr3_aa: ATSDLRRGTDTQY
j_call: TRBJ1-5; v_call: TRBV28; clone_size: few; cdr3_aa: ASQQVDQPQH
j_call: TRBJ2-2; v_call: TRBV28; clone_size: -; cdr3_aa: ASSSRLVTGELF
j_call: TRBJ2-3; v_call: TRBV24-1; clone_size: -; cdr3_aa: ATSGYRGEDTQY
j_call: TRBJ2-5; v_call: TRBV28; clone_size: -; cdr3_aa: ASSRLSTGRETQY
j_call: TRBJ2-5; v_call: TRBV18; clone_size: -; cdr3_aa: ASSQEETQY
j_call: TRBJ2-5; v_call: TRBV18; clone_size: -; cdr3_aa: ASSRNTGTGGETQY
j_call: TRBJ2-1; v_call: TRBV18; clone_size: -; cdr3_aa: ASSRTTGTGEYNEQF
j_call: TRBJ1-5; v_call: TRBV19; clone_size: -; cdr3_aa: ASSIWGSGQPQH
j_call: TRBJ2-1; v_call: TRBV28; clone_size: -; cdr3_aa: ASSFRGLANNEQF
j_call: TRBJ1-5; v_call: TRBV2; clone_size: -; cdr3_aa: ASSVSRDQPQH
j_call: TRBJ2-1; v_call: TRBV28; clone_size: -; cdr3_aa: ASSFGQRGSYNEQF
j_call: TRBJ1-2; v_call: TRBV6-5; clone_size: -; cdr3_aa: ASSNRGNNYGYT
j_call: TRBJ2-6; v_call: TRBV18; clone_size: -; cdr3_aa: ASSAGLQGTGANVLT
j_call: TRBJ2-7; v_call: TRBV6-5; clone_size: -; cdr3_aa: ASSYPDLGGAEQY
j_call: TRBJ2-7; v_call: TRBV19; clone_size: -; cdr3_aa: ASSIKAAEFYEQY
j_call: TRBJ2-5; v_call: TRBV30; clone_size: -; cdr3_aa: AWSYGRGRQETQY
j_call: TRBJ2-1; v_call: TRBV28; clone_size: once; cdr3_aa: ATPGTSGSSYNEQF
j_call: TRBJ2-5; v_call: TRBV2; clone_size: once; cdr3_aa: ASRSGRASETQY
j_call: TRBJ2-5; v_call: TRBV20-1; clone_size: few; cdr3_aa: SASPSGQETQY
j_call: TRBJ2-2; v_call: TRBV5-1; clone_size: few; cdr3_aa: ASSGLGQNTGELF
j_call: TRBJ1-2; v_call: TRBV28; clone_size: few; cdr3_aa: ASTLTGTTYGYT
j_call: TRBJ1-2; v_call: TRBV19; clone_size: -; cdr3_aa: ASSIGFPRSKDT
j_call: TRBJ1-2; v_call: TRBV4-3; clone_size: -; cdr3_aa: ASSQAREGPYGYT
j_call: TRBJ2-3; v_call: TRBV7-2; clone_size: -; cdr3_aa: ASSPGGITDTQY
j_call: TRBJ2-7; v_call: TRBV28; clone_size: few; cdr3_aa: ASSSMGTSSYEQY
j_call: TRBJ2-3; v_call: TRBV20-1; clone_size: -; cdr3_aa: SASRPQGATDTQY
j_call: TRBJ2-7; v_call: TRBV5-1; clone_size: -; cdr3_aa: ASSLTGGEQY
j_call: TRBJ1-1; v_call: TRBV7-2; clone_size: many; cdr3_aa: ASSLDRLNTEAF
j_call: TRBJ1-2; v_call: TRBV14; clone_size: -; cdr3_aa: ASSHSIEGGYT
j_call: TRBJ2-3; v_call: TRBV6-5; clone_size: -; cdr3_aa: ASRNGAGVPDTQY
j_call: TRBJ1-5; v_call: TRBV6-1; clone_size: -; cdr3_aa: ASSETVSNQPQH
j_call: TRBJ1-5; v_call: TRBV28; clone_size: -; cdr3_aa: ASSPRPGTGDQPQH
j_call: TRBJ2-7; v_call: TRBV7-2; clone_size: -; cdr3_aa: ASSLLPGQGSYEQY